This T cell receptor beta chain was recorded in a study of Graves' ophthalmopathy and Graves' hyperthyroidism. Findings and caveats of the study: In blood, most expanded thyroid clonotypes above 0.001 frequency were also detected.

Pregnancy or lactation, uncontrolled infections and other autoimmune diseases were grounds for excluding patients. Each diagnosis was determined on the basis of clinical symptoms, serum thyroxine, TRAb, thyroid ultrasound and orbital computed tomography. The authors used Ficoll-Paque density gradient centrifugation to separate PBMCs. The input was roughly 10 ml of fresh peripheral blood. Amplification of the TCR beta CDR3 regions used RNA transcripts (as template). HTBI primers were used in a first-round RT-PCR, which preceded a second-round multiplex PCR. One entry per CDR3 protein results from TCRdb running MiXCR on the multiplex PCR reads. The data show about 400,000 distinct CDR3 sequences, 18% seen once. Germline V gene sequence: CDR1 SGDLS, CDR2 YYNGEE. Trimming left V 3 bases short and J 3 bases short, with 18 bases between. The CDR3 sequence is 16 residues long. This clonotype was recorded at least ten times. What it binds is unknown.

The sequence came from a woman aged 18-35 years with Graves' ophthalmopathy. The chain carries TRBV9 and TRBJ1-2; D gene uncertain. Sequencing used peripheral blood. CDR3 in DNA: TGTGCCAGCAGCGGCCTCGCGCCCATGGAGGACTATGGCTACACCTTC. Protein sequence: CASSGLAPMEDYGYTF.